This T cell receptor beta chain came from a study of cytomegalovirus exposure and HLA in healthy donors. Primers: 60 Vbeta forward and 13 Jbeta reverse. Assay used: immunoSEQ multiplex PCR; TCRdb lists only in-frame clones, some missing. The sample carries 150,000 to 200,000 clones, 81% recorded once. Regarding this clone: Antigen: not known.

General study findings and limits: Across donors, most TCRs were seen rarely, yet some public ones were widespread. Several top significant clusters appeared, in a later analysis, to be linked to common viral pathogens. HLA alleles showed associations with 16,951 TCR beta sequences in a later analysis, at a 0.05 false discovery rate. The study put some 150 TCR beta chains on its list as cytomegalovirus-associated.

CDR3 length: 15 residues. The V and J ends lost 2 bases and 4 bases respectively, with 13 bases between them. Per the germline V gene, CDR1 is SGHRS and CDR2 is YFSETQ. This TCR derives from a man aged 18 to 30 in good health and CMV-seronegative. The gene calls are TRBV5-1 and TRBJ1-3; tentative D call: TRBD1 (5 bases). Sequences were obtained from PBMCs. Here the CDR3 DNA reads TGCGCCAGCAGCTTCAACGGACACGAAGGAAACACCATATATTTT. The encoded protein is CASSFNGHEGNTIYF.